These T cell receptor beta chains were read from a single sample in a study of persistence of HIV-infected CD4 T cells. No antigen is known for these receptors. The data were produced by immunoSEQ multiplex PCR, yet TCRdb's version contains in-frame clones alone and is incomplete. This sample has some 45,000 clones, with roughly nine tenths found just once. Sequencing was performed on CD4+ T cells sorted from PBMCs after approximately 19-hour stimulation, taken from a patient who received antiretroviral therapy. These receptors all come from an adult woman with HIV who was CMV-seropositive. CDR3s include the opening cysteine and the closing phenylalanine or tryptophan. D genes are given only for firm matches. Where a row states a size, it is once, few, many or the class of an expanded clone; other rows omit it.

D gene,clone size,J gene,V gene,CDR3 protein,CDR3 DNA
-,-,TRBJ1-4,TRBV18,CASSPTGVNEKLFF,TGTGCCAGCTCACCAACAGGTGTTAATGAAAAACTGTTTTTT
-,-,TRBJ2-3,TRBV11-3,CASSLDRVSDTQYF,TGTGCCAGCAGCTTAGATAGGGTCTCAGATACGCAGTATTTT
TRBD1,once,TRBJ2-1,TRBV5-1,CASEPTGNLGGEQFF,TGCGCCAGCGAACCGACAGGGAACCTTGGGGGTGAGCAGTTCTTC
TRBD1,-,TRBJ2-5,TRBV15,CATSPDRPETQYF,TGTGCCACCAGCCCGGACAGGCCAGAGACCCAGTACTTC
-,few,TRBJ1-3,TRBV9,CASGRAAAGNTIYF,TGTGCCAGCGGTCGGGCCGCGGCTGGAAACACCATATATTTT
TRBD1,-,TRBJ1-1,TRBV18,CASSPRSGGNTEAFF,TGTGCCAGCTCACCACGGTCAGGGGGGAACACTGAAGCTTTCTTT
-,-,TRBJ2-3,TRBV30,CAWSESQVTQYF,TGTGCCTGGAGTGAGAGTCAGGTTACGCAGTATTTT
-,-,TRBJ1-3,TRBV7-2,CASSLEGKVGDTIYF,TGTGCCAGCAGCTTAGAGGGGAAGGTCGGAGACACCATATATTTT
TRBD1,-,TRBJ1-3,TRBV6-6,CASLGQLSGNTIYF,TGTGCCAGCTTGGGACAGCTCTCTGGAAACACCATATATTTT
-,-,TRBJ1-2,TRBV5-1,CASSLAMGGLGYTF,TGCGCCAGCAGCTTGGCCATGGGGGGTCTCGGCTACACCTTC